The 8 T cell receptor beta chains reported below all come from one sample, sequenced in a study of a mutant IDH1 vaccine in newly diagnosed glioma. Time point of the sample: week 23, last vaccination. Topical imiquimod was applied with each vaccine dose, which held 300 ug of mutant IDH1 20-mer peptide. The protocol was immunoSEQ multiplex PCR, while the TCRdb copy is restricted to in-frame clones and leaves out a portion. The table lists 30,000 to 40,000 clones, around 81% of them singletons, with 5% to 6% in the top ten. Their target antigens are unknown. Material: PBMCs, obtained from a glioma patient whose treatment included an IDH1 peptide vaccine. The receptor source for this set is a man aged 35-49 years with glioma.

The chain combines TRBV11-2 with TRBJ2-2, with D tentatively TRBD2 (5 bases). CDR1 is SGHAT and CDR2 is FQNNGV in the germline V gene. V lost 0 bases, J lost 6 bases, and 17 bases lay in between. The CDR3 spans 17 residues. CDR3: CASSLDRGLLKPGELFF. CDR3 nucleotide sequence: TGTGCCAGCAGCTTAGATCGGGGTTTGTTAAAACCCGGGGAGCTGTTTTTT.

The CDR3 reads CAISVNTGELFF. CDR3 nucleotides: TGTGCCATCAGTGTGAACACCGGGGAGCTGTTTTTT. This sequence joins TRBV10-3 and TRBJ2-2; D ambiguous. There are 12 residues in the CDR3. From germline, CDR1 is ENHRY and CDR2 SYGVKD. V was shortened by 4 bases and J by 1 base, with 1 base between the two germline ends.

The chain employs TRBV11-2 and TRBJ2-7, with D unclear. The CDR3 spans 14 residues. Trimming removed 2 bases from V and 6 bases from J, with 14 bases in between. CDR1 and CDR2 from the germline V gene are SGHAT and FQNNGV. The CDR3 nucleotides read TGTGCCAGCAGCTTAACGGTTCGGGTGCTCGAGCAGTACTTC. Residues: CASSLTVRVLEQYF.

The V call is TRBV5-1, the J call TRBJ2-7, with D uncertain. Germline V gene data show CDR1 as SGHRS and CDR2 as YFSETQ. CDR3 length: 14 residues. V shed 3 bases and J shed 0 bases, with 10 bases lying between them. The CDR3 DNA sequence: TGCGCCAGCAGCTCCGACATGAGCTCCTACGAGCAGTACTTC. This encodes CASSSDMSSYEQYF.

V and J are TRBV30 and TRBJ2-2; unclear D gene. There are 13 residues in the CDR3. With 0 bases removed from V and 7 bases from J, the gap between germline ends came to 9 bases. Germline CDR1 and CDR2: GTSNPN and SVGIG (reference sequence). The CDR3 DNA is TGTGCCTGGAGTGTTAGGGTTGACGGGGAGCTGTTTTTT. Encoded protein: CAWSVRVDGELFF.

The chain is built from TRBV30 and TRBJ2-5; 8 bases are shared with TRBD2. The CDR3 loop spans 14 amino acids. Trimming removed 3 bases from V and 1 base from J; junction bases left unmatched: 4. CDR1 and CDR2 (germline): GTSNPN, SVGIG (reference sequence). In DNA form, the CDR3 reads TGTGCCTGGAGCGGAGCGGGGGCCCAAGAGACCCAGTACTTC. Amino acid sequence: CAWSGAGAQETQYF.

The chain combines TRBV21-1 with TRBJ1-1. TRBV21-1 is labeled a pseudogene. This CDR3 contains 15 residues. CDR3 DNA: TGTGCCAGCAGCCTGACCGGAGGGAAGAACACTGAAGCTTTCTTT. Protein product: CASSLTGGKNTEAFF.

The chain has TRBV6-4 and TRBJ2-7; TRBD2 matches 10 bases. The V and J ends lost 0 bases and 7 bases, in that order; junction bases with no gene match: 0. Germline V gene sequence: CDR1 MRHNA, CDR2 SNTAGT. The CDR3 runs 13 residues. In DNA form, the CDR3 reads TGTGCCAGCAGTGACTCGACTAGCGGGGAGCAGTACTTC. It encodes CASSDSTSGEQYF.